This TCR beta chain was identified in a study of regulatory T cells in long-lasting Graves disease. Looking at the study overall: Antithyroid drugs had been taken by newly diagnosed Graves' patients for under 3 months.

CDR3 length: 16 amino acids. With 1 base removed from V and 5 bases from J, the gap between germline ends came to 18 bases. Germline CDR1 SGHRS, CDR2 YFSETQ. Noted time point: newly diagnosed GD, antithyroid drugs for less than 3 months. The authors made the TCR library using RNA they extracted from PBMCs. Patients were from an endocrinology department in Xi'an, China. On this clonotype: Its antigen is still unknown.

Study outcomes and limitations: Segments TRBV28, TRBJ1-2 and TRBJ2-5 showed preferential usage in persistent disease.

CDR3-region Arm-PCR and iRepertoire HTBI primers produced the TCR beta libraries. TCRdb re-analysed the multiplex PCR reads in MiXCR, keeping a single row per CDR3 protein. Of a few hundred thousand distinct CDR3 sequences in the sample, 12% were seen once. This sample was also put to use in a study of T cells in Graves' hyperthyroidism and ophthalmopathy.

This specimen consisted of peripheral blood mononuclear cells (PBMCs), obtained at new diagnosis, from a patient treated with antithyroid drugs. This rearrangement joins TRBV5-1 to TRBJ1-1; possibly TRBD1 for D (6 bases). This receptor was obtained from a young woman with Graves disease. The CDR3 reads CASSLQGMIMRTEAFF. The CDR3 DNA sequence: TGCGCCAGCAGCTTGCAGGGGATGATTATGAGGACTGAAGCTTTCTTT.